Reported below is one T cell receptor beta chain. Original analysis: Estimates of nucleated cell counts were drawn from the amplification of reference gene primers. Some clones are missing from TCRdb's copy, which holds only in-frame ones; the method was immunoSEQ multiplex PCR. V and J calls and clone size are copied from that table; D and trimming were computed from the DNA. The sample includes 310,000 or so clones, approximately 90% of them seen just once. This record comes from a study of blood T cell repertoires in COVID-19. Study context: Samples taken during acute and convalescent COVID-19 were collected in the United States, Italy and Spain. T cells, B-cell-depleted T cells, or PBMCs supplied cDNA or gDNA.

This CDR3 is 15 amino acids long. Trimming stripped 0 bases from V and 0 bases from J, with 6 bases between. CDR1 is SGHTA, CDR2 FQGNSA, per germline. One Seattle source followed patients from active infection through their disease course. The chain is built from TRBV7-2 and TRBJ2-4; weak D call: TRBD2 (5 bases). This clonotype was obtained from a woman aged 25 to 39 with COVID-19, enrolled during active disease. Sequencing was done on a sample of peripheral blood. CDR3 residues: CASSLAGVAKNIQYF. The CDR3 coding sequence is TGTGCCAGCAGCTTAGCGGGAGTAGCCAAAAACATTCAGTACTTC. The full variable domain, with the rest looked up from reference TRBV7-2 and TRBJ2-4, is GAGVSQSPSNKVTEKGKDVELRCDPISGHTALYWYRQSLGQGLEFLIYFQGNSAPDKSGLPSDRFSAERTGGSVSTLTIQRTQQEDSAVYLCASSLAGVAKNIQYFGAGTRLSVL.